These 3 T cell receptor beta chains were sequenced from one sample in a study of T cells in Graves' hyperthyroidism and ophthalmopathy. RNA transcripts served as the template for amplifying TCR beta CDR3 regions. The TCR CDR3 first-round RT-PCR relied on the HTBI primer set. TCRdb re-derived calls from the multiplex PCR reads in MiXCR, one entry per CDR3 protein. This repertoire shows over 650,000 distinct CDR3 sequences, around 17% found once; its top ten account for around 8.1%. Sequenced sample: blood. These receptors all come from a man between 18 and 35 years old with Graves' hyperthyroidism.

This clonotype was observed many times. The chain recombines TRBV28 with TRBJ2-3; TRBD1 matches 8 bases. Germline V lookup: CDR1 MDHEN, CDR2 SYDVKM. The CDR3 has 14 residues. V gave up 1 base and J gave up 9 bases; unmatched junction bases: 6. The DNA for the CDR3 is TGTGCCAGCAGTTTATCCGACAGGGGCGAGACGCAGTATTTT. Its translation: CASSLSDRGETQYF. Full variable domain (outside the CDR3, taken from reference TRBV28 and TRBJ2-3): DVKVTQSSRYLVKRTGEKVFLECVQDMDHENMFWYRQDPGLGLRLIYFSYDVKMKEKGDIPEGYSVSREKKERFSLILESASTNQTSMYLCASSLSDRGETQYFGPGTRLTVL.

This clonotype was found a few times. The CDR3 DNA reads as TGTGCCAGTAGTCCCTACACATCTGAGAACACTGAAGCTTTCTTT. This encodes CASSPYTSENTEAFF. The rearrangement uses TRBV19 and TRBJ1-1, with unresolved D. CDR1 and CDR2 from the germline V gene are LNHDA and SQIVND (reference sequence). The V end lost 5 bases, the J end lost 1 base, and 14 bases lay between the germline ends. CDR3 length: 15 residues.

This clonotype has ten or more counts. The chain combines TRBV28 with TRBJ1-5; D is ambiguous. Germline V gene lookup returns CDR1 MDHEN and CDR2 SYDVKM. The V end was cut by 6 bases, the J end by 6 bases, with 9 bases between. The CDR3 length is 12 residues. The CDR3 DNA follows: TGTGCCAGCAGAACCCAGGTTCAGCCCCAGCATTTT. This sequence encodes CASRTQVQPQHF.